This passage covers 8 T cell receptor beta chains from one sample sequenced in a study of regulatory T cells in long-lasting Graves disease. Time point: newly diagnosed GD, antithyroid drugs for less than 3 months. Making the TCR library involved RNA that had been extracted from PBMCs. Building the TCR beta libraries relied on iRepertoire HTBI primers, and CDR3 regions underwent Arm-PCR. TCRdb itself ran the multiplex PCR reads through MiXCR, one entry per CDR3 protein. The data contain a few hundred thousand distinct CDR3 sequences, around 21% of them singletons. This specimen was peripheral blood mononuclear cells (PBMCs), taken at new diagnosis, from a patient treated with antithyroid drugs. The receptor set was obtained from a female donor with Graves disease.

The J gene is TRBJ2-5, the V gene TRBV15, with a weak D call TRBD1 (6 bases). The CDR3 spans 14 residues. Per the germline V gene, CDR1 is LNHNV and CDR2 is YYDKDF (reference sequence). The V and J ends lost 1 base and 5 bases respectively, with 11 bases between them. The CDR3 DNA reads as TGTGCCACCAGCAGAGGGGGACATGAGGAGACCCAGTACTTC. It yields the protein CATSRGGHEETQYF.

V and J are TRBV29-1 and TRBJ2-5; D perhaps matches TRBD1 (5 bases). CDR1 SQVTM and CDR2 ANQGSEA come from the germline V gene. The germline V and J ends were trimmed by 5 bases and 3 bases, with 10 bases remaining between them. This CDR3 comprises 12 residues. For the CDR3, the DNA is TGCAGCGTTATCACAGGAGAAGAGACCCAGTACTTC. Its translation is CSVITGEETQYF.

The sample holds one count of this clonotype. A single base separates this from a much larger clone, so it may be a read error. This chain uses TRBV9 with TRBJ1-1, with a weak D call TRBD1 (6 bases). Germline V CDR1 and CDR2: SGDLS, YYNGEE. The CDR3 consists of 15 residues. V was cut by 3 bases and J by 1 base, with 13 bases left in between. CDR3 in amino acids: CASSASQGPNTEAFF. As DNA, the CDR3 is TGTGCCAGCAGCGCCTCACAGGGCCCGAACACTGAAGCTTTCTTT.

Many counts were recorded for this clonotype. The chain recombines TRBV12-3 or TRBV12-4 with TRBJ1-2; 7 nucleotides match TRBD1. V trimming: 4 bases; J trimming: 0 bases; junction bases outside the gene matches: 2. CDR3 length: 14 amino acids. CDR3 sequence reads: CASSYGTANYGYTF. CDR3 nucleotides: TGTGCCAGCAGTTACGGGACAGCTAACTATGGCTACACCTTC.

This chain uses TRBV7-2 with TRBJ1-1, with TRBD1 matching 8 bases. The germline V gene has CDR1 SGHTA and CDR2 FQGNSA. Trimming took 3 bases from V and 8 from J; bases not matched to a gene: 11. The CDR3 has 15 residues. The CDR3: CASSFSPGGGREAFF. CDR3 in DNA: TGTGCCAGCAGCTTTTCCCCAGGGGGCGGTCGCGAAGCTTTCTTT.

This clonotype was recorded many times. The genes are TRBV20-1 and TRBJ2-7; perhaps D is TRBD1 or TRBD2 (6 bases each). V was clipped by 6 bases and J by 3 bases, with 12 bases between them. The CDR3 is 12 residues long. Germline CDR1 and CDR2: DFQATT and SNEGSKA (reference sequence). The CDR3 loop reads CSAARDNYEQYF. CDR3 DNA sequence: TGCAGTGCCGCGCGGGACAACTACGAGCAGTACTTC.

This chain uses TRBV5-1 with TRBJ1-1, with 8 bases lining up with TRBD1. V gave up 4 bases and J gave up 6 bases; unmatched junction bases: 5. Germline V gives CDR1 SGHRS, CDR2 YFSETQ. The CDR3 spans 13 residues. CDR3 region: CASSQEQGAEAFF. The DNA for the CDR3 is TGCGCCAGCAGCCAAGAACAGGGGGCTGAAGCTTTCTTT.

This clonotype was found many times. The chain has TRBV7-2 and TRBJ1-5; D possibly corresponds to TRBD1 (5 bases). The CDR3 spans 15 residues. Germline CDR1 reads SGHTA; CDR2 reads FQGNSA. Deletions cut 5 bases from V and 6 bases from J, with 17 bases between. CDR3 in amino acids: CASSPKLGGSQPQHF. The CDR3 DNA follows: TGTGCCAGCAGCCCGAAGCTCGGGGGTAGTCAGCCCCAGCATTTT.